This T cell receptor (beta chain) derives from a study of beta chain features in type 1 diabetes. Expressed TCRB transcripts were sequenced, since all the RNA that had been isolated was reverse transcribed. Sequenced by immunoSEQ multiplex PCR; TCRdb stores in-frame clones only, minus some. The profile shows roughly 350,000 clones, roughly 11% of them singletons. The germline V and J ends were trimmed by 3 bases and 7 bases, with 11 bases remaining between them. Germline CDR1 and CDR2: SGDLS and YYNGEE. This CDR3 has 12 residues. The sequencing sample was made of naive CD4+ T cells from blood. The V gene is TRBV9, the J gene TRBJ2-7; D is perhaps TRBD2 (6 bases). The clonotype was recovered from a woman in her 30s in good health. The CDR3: CASSGPGGEQYF. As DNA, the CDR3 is TGTGCCAGCAGCGGCCCCGGAGGGGAGCAGTACTTC.